The rows below give T cell receptor beta chains drawn from one sample of a study of blood T cell repertoires in COVID-19. Measured with immunoSEQ multiplex PCR; TCRdb has only the in-frame clones, and not every one. The data show about 210,000 clones, roughly nine tenths seen once. Sequenced: peripheral blood. These receptors all come from a man younger than 40 with acute or convalescent COVID-19. Both conserved end residues are part of each CDR3.

CDR3 length: 15
V gene: TRBV19
J gene: TRBJ2-3
CDR3 protein: CASRGSGVGGDTQYF

CDR3 length: 14
V gene: TRBV3-1/TRBV3-2
J gene: TRBJ1-1
CDR3 protein: CASSPPLRNTEAFF

CDR3 length: 14
V gene: TRBV7-9
J gene: TRBJ2-7
CDR3 protein: CASIHAGGAVEQYF

CDR3 length: 15
V gene: TRBV19
J gene: TRBJ2-7
CDR3 protein: CASSISLAGQYEQYF

CDR3 length: 15
V gene: TRBV27
J gene: TRBJ2-7
CDR3 protein: CASREGPGVSYEQYF

CDR3 length: 12
V gene: TRBV28
J gene: TRBJ2-3
CDR3 protein: CASSRGADTQYF

CDR3 length: 14
V gene: TRBV5-6
J gene: TRBJ2-1
CDR3 protein: CASSLGVPQDEQFF

CDR3 length: 16
V gene: TRBV6-1
J gene: TRBJ1-2
CDR3 protein: CASSERAGTKSYGYTF

CDR3 length: 16
V gene: TRBV13
J gene: TRBJ2-7
CDR3 protein: CASSTRTSGRTYEQYF

CDR3 length: 16
V gene: TRBV27
J gene: TRBJ2-3
CDR3 protein: CASSQLVRQGSDTQYF

CDR3 length: 13
V gene: TRBV3-1/TRBV3-2
J gene: TRBJ1-1
CDR3 protein: CASSQELRTEAFF

CDR3 length: 16
V gene: TRBV7-3
J gene: TRBJ2-6
CDR3 protein: CASSLKTGSGANVLTF

CDR3 length: 15
V gene: TRBV6-5
J gene: TRBJ1-5
CDR3 protein: CASTVTGGVNQPQHF

CDR3 length: 13
V gene: TRBV5-1
J gene: TRBJ1-2
CDR3 protein: CASSNPGLLDYTF

CDR3 length: 14
V gene: TRBV2
J gene: TRBJ2-5
CDR3 protein: CASMLGGDQETQYF

CDR3 length: 15
V gene: TRBV19
J gene: TRBJ2-2
CDR3 protein: CASSPGVMYTGELFF

CDR3 length: 15
V gene: TRBV27
J gene: TRBJ2-4
CDR3 protein: CASRTDLEAKNIQYF

CDR3 length: 14
V gene: TRBV19
J gene: TRBJ1-1
CDR3 protein: CASSMGGIGTEAFF

CDR3 length: 14
V gene: TRBV28
J gene: TRBJ1-2
CDR3 protein: CASSETGGLFGYTF

CDR3 length: 15
V gene: TRBV14
J gene: TRBJ2-3
CDR3 protein: CASSLQGIGTDTQYF

CDR3 length: 15
V gene: TRBV7-6
J gene: TRBJ1-3
CDR3 protein: CASSLAGQKGNTIYF

CDR3 length: 15
V gene: TRBV5-4
J gene: TRBJ1-1
CDR3 protein: CASSLAGNLGTEAFF

CDR3 length: 15
V gene: TRBV5-4
J gene: TRBJ2-2
CDR3 protein: CASSYTTSGSGELFF

CDR3 length: 11
V gene: TRBV19
J gene: TRBJ2-7
CDR3 protein: CASSIYGEQYF

CDR3 length: 18
V gene: TRBV24-1
J gene: TRBJ1-5
CDR3 protein: CATSDVRGTGPGGQPQHF

CDR3 length: 13
V gene: TRBV30
J gene: TRBJ1-1
CDR3 protein: CACPTGVETEAFF

CDR3 length: 16
V gene: TRBV4-2
J gene: TRBJ2-5
CDR3 protein: CASSLGQGHFQETQYF

CDR3 length: 15
V gene: TRBV2
J gene: TRBJ2-7
CDR3 protein: CASSLRRQGYYEQYF

CDR3 length: 13
V gene: TRBV30
J gene: TRBJ1-1
CDR3 protein: CAWSVRGSAEAFF

CDR3 length: 15
V gene: TRBV30
J gene: TRBJ2-3
CDR3 protein: CAWSRYGTYTDTQYF

CDR3 length: 16
V gene: TRBV6-2/TRBV6-3
J gene: TRBJ2-1
CDR3 protein: CASSSVPSGRIDEQFF

CDR3 length: 12
V gene: TRBV3-1/TRBV3-2
J gene: TRBJ2-7
CDR3 protein: CASSRNRDEQYF

CDR3 length: 13
V gene: TRBV2
J gene: TRBJ1-2
CDR3 protein: CASSRDSNYGYTF

CDR3 length: 18
V gene: TRBV7-8
J gene: TRBJ1-6
CDR3 protein: CASSLGALTARAHSPLHF

CDR3 length: 15
V gene: TRBV2
J gene: TRBJ2-7
CDR3 protein: CASFSRFLVNYEQYF

CDR3 length: 12
V gene: TRBV2
J gene: TRBJ1-5
CDR3 protein: CASSASYQPQHF

CDR3 length: 18
V gene: TRBV27
J gene: TRBJ1-6
CDR3 protein: CASSPVVSTSSYNSPLHF

CDR3 length: 11
V gene: TRBV19
J gene: TRBJ2-7
CDR3 protein: CASRGGYEQYF

CDR3 length: 16
V gene: TRBV11-1
J gene: TRBJ2-1
CDR3 protein: CASSKQAGLSYNEQFF

CDR3 length: 15
V gene: TRBV19
J gene: TRBJ1-1
CDR3 protein: CASIGREAKNTEAFF

CDR3 length: 15
V gene: TRBV7-6
J gene: TRBJ2-7
CDR3 protein: CASSLMQGSSYEQYF